The sequence of this T cell receptor beta chain was determined in a study of Ad26.COV2.S vaccination and SARS-CoV-2 variants. Across the study: Once or twice, 56 days apart, Ad26.COV2.S was delivered intramuscularly. Study-wide findings and caveats: After vaccination, substantial breadth of spike-specific CD8+ and CD4+ responses was reported.

Indicated treatment: around 19 received Ad26.COV2.S at low or high dose, single or two shots; several received placebo; per-sample allocation not given. Following the first vaccine or placebo injection, samples were taken on day 63. Profiling relied on immunoSEQ multiplex PCR, and the TCRdb table lists in-frame clones only, not all of them. Among over 400,000 clones, about 92% were seen once, and the ten largest hold over 1.5%. Comments on this clone: Its target is unknown.

This TCR derives from a person between 18 and 59 years old who received the Ad26.COV2.S COVID-19 vaccine or a placebo. The specimen was peripheral blood, collected in a trial of Ad26.COV2.S vaccine versus placebo.

The CDR3 sequence is CASSTGTGLSYEQYF. In DNA, the CDR3 is TGTGCCAGTAGTACGGGGACAGGGCTCTCCTACGAGCAGTACTTC. V and J are TRBV19 and TRBJ2-7; 9 nucleotides agree with TRBD1. Germline V gene sequence: CDR1 LNHDA, CDR2 SQIVND (reference sequence). V was pared by 4 bases and J by 0 bases, with 4 bases of the junction left unmatched. CDR3 length: 15 amino acids. Full variable domain (missing parts from reference TRBV19 and TRBJ2-7): DGGITQSPKYLFRKEGQNVTLSCEQNLNHDAMYWYRQDPGQGLRLIYYSQIVNDFQKGDIAEGYSVSREKKESFPLTVTSAQKNPTAFYLCASSTGTGLSYEQYFGPGTRLTVT.